Below are 27 T cell receptor beta chains sequenced from a single sample in a study of a mutant IDH1 vaccine in newly diagnosed glioma. Specified time point: week 47, end of study. Alongside topical imiquimod, each dose of vaccine comprised 300 ug of mutant IDH1 20-mer peptide. For these TCRs, the target antigens are not known. Only in-frame clones appear in the TCRdb table, and some are missing; sequencing was by immunoSEQ multiplex PCR. There are 56,000 or so clones in the sample; around 75% occur only once, and 5% to 6% lies in the top ten. The sample in question was PBMCs, obtained from a glioma patient whose treatment included an IDH1 peptide vaccine. These receptor sequences come from a man aged 50-60 years with glioma.

The gene calls are TRBV9 and TRBJ1-1; the D is unclear. From germline, CDR1 is SGDLS and CDR2 YYNGEE. V lost 0 bases and J lost 4, with 10 bases in between. This CDR3 comprises 14 residues. DNA for the CDR3: TGTGCCAGCAGCGTAGAGGGTTTGGCCACTGAAGCTTTCTTT. Amino acid sequence: CASSVEGLATEAFF.

The chain uses TRBV10-3 and TRBJ2-1; 8 bases map to TRBD1. The V segment lost 4 bases and the J segment 5 bases; nucleotides outside the gene matches: 7. CDR3 size: 15 residues. CDR1 and CDR2 from the germline V gene are ENHRY and SYGVKD. CDR3 coding DNA: TGTGCCATCAGTGGACAGGGGCAAATGCACAATGAGCAGTTCTTC. Encoded protein: CAISGQGQMHNEQFF.

This rearrangement joins TRBV14 to TRBJ2-2; D not resolved. The CDR3 has 14 amino acids. V lost 4 bases to trimming and J lost 1 base, with 7 bases between them. Germline V gene sequence: CDR1 SGHDN, CDR2 FVKESK. The DNA for the CDR3 is TGTGCCAGCAGCCGGGTATTGAACACCGGGGAGCTGTTTTTT. Its translation: CASSRVLNTGELFF. Looking up the rest from reference TRBV14 and TRBJ2-2 gives the full variable domain: EAGVTQFPSHSVIEKGQTVTLRCDPISGHDNLYWYRRVMGKEIKFLLHFVKESKQDESGMPNNRFLAERTGGTYSTLKVQPAELEDSGVYFCASSRVLNTGELFFGEGSRLTVL.

This rearrangement joins TRBV4-1 to TRBJ2-2, with a possible D match to TRBD2 (6 bases). This CDR3 has 14 amino acids. Germline-derived CDR1 and CDR2 are MGHRA and YSYEKL. With 1 base removed from V and 6 bases from J, the gap between germline ends came to 9 bases. CDR3 residues: CASSQGRGAGELFF. The CDR3 DNA sequence: TGCGCCAGCAGCCAAGGGAGGGGAGCCGGGGAGCTGTTTTTT.

The V gene is TRBV19, the J gene TRBJ2-7; TRBD2 matches 13 bases. The CDR3 extends over 16 amino acids. Germline V gene lookup returns CDR1 LNHDA and CDR2 SQIVND (reference sequence). Trimming took 5 bases from V and 5 from J; bases not matched to a gene: 9. Written as DNA, the CDR3 is TGTGCCAGTAGTCTGAGACTAGCGGGGGGTTTAAACGAGCAGTACTTC. This sequence encodes CASSLRLAGGLNEQYF.

This clone was detected only a few times. The chain is built from TRBV4-1 and TRBJ2-1; 8 nucleotides align to TRBD2. This CDR3 has 16 residues. V lost 3 bases to trimming and J lost 0 bases; unmatched junction nucleotides: 4. Germline CDR1 is MGHRA and CDR2 is YSYEKL. DNA of the CDR3: TGCGCCAGCAGCCAGATAGCGGGGATCTCCTACAATGAGCAGTTCTTC. Translating it yields CASSQIAGISYNEQFF.

CDR3 DNA sequence: TGTGCCAGTAATCCCCTTCGCGGACAGCACACCGGGGAGCTGTTTTTT. Protein sequence: CASNPLRGQHTGELFF. The V call is TRBV19, the J call TRBJ2-2; a possible D gene is TRBD1 (6 bases). The CDR3 is made up of 16 amino acids. Germline V lookup: CDR1 LNHDA, CDR2 SQIVND (reference sequence). V was clipped by 7 bases and J by 3 bases, with 18 bases between them.

The V call is TRBV20-1, the J call TRBJ2-1; unclear D gene. Germline V CDR1 and CDR2: DFQATT, SNEGSKA (reference sequence). V shed 7 bases and J shed 2 bases, with 3 bases lying between them. The CDR3 consists of 10 residues. Here the CDR3 reads CSVAYNEQFF. The DNA of the CDR3 is TGCAGTGTCGCCTACAATGAGCAGTTCTTC.

The chain is built from TRBV29-1 and TRBJ1-2, with D unresolved. The V end was cut by 6 bases, the J end by 0 bases, with 14 bases between. CDR1 and CDR2 from the germline V gene are SQVTM and ANQGSEA. The CDR3 contains 14 residues. The CDR3 reads CSVPGSFSNYGYTF. As DNA, the CDR3 is TGCAGCGTCCCTGGGTCCTTTTCTAACTATGGCTACACCTTC.

J is TRBJ1-2 and V is TRBV5-4, with 7 bases lining up with TRBD1. The V and J ends lost 4 bases and 4 bases, in that order; junction bases with no gene match: 10. Per germline, CDR1 SGHNT and CDR2 YYREEE (reference sequence). The CDR3 runs 15 residues. The CDR3 coding sequence is TGTGCCAGCAGCCACCCGGGACAGACTACCTATGGCTACACCTTC. Amino acids: CASSHPGQTTYGYTF.

The V and J genes are TRBV27 and TRBJ1-6, with D tentatively TRBD1 (6 bases). The CDR3 runs to 16 residues. CDR1 is MNHEY and CDR2 is SMNVEV in the germline V gene (reference sequence). The V end lost 7 bases, the J end lost 0 bases, and 13 bases lay between the germline ends. CDR3 nucleotides: TGTGCCAGCAAAAAAGGGGGGAGCTCCTATAATTCACCCCTCCACTTT. This sequence encodes CASKKGGSSYNSPLHF.

The chain is built from TRBV4-3 and TRBJ2-2; TRBD2 agrees at 7 bases. CDR3 length: 17 residues. Trimming cost V 1 base and J 0 bases; bases outside gene matches: 5. Germline V gives CDR1 LGHNA, CDR2 YSLEER. CDR3 in amino acids: CASSQGVGGTNTGELFF. As DNA, the CDR3 is TGCGCCAGCAGCCAAGGTGTGGGGGGGACGAACACCGGGGAGCTGTTTTTT.

This rearrangement joins TRBV5-1 to TRBJ1-1, with 7 bases lining up with TRBD1. This CDR3 is built from 14 residues. After removal of 4 bases from V and 10 bases from J, the junction contained 13 bases not matched to a gene. The V gene's germline CDR1 is SGHRS and CDR2 YFSETQ. CDR3 nucleotides: TGCGCCAGCAGCCTGACAGGGAACCGAGCAGGAGCTTTCTTT. Translating gives CASSLTGNRAGAFF.

The gene calls are TRBV6-5 and TRBJ2-7; the D is unclear. The V gene's germline CDR1 is MNHEY and CDR2 SVGAGI. Trimming left V 6 bases short and J 7 bases short, with 16 bases between. CDR3 size: 13 residues. The CDR3 nucleotides are TGTGCCAGCAGATATTCTTCCGTGGGGGAGCAGTACTTC. Translating it yields CASRYSSVGEQYF.

This clone was seen just once. The rearrangement links TRBV7-9 to TRBJ2-3; D not resolved. Germline CDR1 is SEHNR and CDR2 is FQNEAQ (reference sequence). Trimming removed 3 bases from V and 3 bases from J, with 10 bases in between. The CDR3 loop spans 14 amino acids. CDR3 region: CASSLIRKTDTQYF. The DNA for the CDR3 is TGTGCCAGCAGCTTGATCCGAAAAACAGATACGCAGTATTTT.

This sequence joins TRBV5-6 and TRBJ2-3, with D hard to call. The CDR3 has 16 residues. Germline lookup yields CDR1 SGHDT and CDR2 YYEEEE. Trimming took off 0 bases at V and 3 bases at J, with 14 bases between the two ends. The CDR3 DNA reads TGTGCCAGCAGCTTGGAACTTGAGGCTGGGACAGATACGCAGTATTTT. This gives the protein CASSLELEAGTDTQYF. Based on the CDR3 plus reference TRBV5-6 and TRBJ2-3, the full variable domain is DAGVTQSPTHLIKTRGQQVTLRCSPKSGHDTVSWYQQALGQGPQFIFQYYEEEERQRGNFPDRFSGHQFPNYSSELNVNALLLGDSALYLCASSLELEAGTDTQYFGPGTRLTVL.

This chain connects TRBV2 to TRBJ2-3; 8 bases line up with TRBD2. The length of the CDR3 is 16 residues. J was trimmed by 6 bases and V by 1 base; bases with no gene match: 9. Germline V gene data show CDR1 as SNHLY and CDR2 as FYNNEI. The CDR3 nucleotides are TGTGCCAGCAGTGAAGGGAGGGCGGGGGGTCCGGATACGCAGTATTTT. This gives the protein CASSEGRAGGPDTQYF.

This chain connects TRBV9 to TRBJ2-3, with a tentative D call TRBD1 (5 bases). The CDR3 is made up of 15 amino acids. CDR1 is SGDLS, CDR2 YYNGEE, per germline. V lost 3 bases, J lost 4 bases, and 15 bases lay in between. CDR3 sequence reads: CASSAQVTEADTQYF. As DNA, the CDR3 is TGTGCCAGCAGCGCTCAGGTGACAGAAGCAGATACGCAGTATTTT.

In the case of this clone: The same CDR3 can be traced to other DNA sequences in this sample. The V and J genes are TRBV19 and TRBJ2-7, with unresolved D. With 2 bases removed from V and 1 base from J, the gap between germline ends came to 9 bases. CDR1 is LNHDA, CDR2 SQIVND, per germline (reference sequence). CDR3 length: 14 residues. As DNA, the CDR3 is TGTGCCAGTAGTATACAAGGGCCTTCCTACGAGCAGTACTTC. This translates into CASSIQGPSYEQYF. Filled out from reference TRBV19 and TRBJ2-7, the complete variable domain reads DGGITQSPKYLFRKEGQNVTLSCEQNLNHDAMYWYRQDPGQGLRLIYYSQIVNDFQKGDIAEGYSVSREKKESFPLTVTSAQKNPTAFYLCASSIQGPSYEQYFGPGTRLTVT.

This chain joins TRBV2 and TRBJ1-3, with D hard to call. The CDR3 covers 15 residues. The germline V gene encodes CDR1 SNHLY and CDR2 FYNNEI. Trimming removed 2 bases from V and 0 bases from J, with 8 bases in between. The CDR3 protein is CASSERVSSGNTIYF. The CDR3 DNA follows: TGTGCCAGCAGTGAAAGGGTTAGCTCTGGAAACACCATATATTTT. The full variable domain, in which reference TRBV2 and TRBJ1-3 provide the parts outside the CDR3, is EPEVTQTPSHQVTQMGQEVILRCVPISNHLYFYWYRQILGQKVEFLVSFYNNEISEKSEIFDDQFSVERPDGSNFTLKIRSTKLEDSAMYFCASSERVSSGNTIYFGEGSWLTVV.

This rearrangement joins TRBV28 to TRBJ1-1; D remains ambiguous. Germline CDR1 reads MDHEN; CDR2 reads SYDVKM. The CDR3 loop spans 16 amino acids. V was cut by 2 bases and J by 1 base, with 14 bases left in between. The CDR3 sequence: CASSLVRGRTNTEAFF. The CDR3 bases are TGTGCCAGCAGTTTAGTGAGAGGACGGACGAACACTGAAGCTTTCTTT. Full variable domain (missing parts from reference TRBV28 and TRBJ1-1): DVKVTQSSRYLVKRTGEKVFLECVQDMDHENMFWYRQDPGLGLRLIYFSYDVKMKEKGDIPEGYSVSREKKERFSLILESASTNQTSMYLCASSLVRGRTNTEAFFGQGTRLTVV.

The rearrangement uses TRBV30 and TRBJ2-6; 7 bases agree with TRBD1. CDR3 size: 15 residues. Germline CDR1 reads GTSNPN; CDR2 reads SVGIG (reference sequence). The V and J ends lost 2 bases and 4 bases, in that order; junction bases with no gene match: 5. The CDR3 loop reads CAWSTGAGGANVLTF. CDR3 DNA: TGTGCCTGGAGTACAGGGGCAGGAGGGGCCAACGTCCTGACTTTC.

The V call is TRBV6-5, the J call TRBJ1-2; 8 nucleotides line up with TRBD1. Germline CDR1 and CDR2: MNHEY and SVGAGI. V was clipped by 0 bases and J by 8 bases; unmatched bases: 5. The CDR3 runs 14 residues. The CDR3 region is CASSYSQGARGYTF. DNA for the CDR3: TGTGCCAGCAGTTACTCGCAGGGGGCTAGGGGCTACACCTTC.

The chain uses TRBV4-1 and TRBJ2-7; 7 bases map to TRBD1. CDR1 is MGHRA and CDR2 is YSYEKL in the germline V gene. The CDR3 is 15 residues long. Germline trimming cut 1 base from V and 2 bases from J; bases unmatched to any gene: 5. The CDR3 nucleotides read TGCGCCAGCAGCCAAGGGACCGGGACAGCCTACGAGCAGTACTTC. It encodes CASSQGTGTAYEQYF.

The chain carries TRBV5-1 and TRBJ2-1; 8 bases fit TRBD1. This CDR3 region has 18 residues. The germline V gene has CDR1 SGHRS and CDR2 YFSETQ. Unmatched junction bases numbered 12, after V lost 4 bases and J lost 0 bases. The CDR3 sequence: CASSRSRGPTSSYNEQFF. The CDR3 coding sequence is TGCGCCAGCAGCCGCAGCAGGGGGCCTACGAGCTCCTACAATGAGCAGTTCTTC.

The genes are TRBV7-6 and TRBJ1-4; D remains unclear. The CDR3 runs 15 residues. CDR1 SGHVS and CDR2 FNYEAQ come from the germline V gene. Trimming took 3 bases from V and 5 from J, leaving 13 bases between them. Here the CDR3 reads CASSLLPTGNEKLFF. In DNA, the CDR3 is TGTGCCAGCAGCTTGCTACCGACTGGGAATGAAAAACTGTTTTTT. Supplemented by reference TRBV7-6 and TRBJ1-4, the full variable domain reads GAGVSQSPRYKVTKRGQDVALRCDPISGHVSLYWYRQALGQGPEFLTYFNYEAQQDKSGLPNDRFSAERPEGSISTLTIQRTEQRDSAMYRCASSLLPTGNEKLFFGSGTQLSVL.

The chain carries TRBV5-6 and TRBJ1-6; D gene unclear. The CDR3 is 15 amino acids. Trimming removed 4 bases at V and 8 bases at J, with 16 bases between. Germline V gene lookup returns CDR1 SGHDT and CDR2 YYEEEE. The CDR3 reads CASSRFVDGDSPLHF. The CDR3 DNA reads as TGTGCCAGCAGCCGTTTTGTGGACGGGGATTCACCCCTCCACTTT.